What follows describes a single T cell receptor (beta chain). As yet, its antigen is unknown. V was pared by 3 bases and J by 4 bases, with 10 bases of the junction left unmatched. This CDR3 comprises 18 residues. Per germline, CDR1 SGHRS and CDR2 YFSETQ. This sample was included in a study of identical twins. General study points: The study drew conclusions from cross-sectional statistical analysis, not from following the same donors.

Using its own MiXCR run on the 5' RACE reads, TCRdb lists one record per CDR3 protein. The sample lists more than 400,000 distinct CDR3 sequences, roughly 15% occurring once. This same sample was also taken into another study, of yellow fever vaccine responses in identical twins.

Sequencing was done on a sample of CD4+ T cells sorted from blood. The TCR sequence derives from a young woman in good health. V gene TRBV5-1 combines with J gene TRBJ2-1; 13 bases align to TRBD2. The CDR3, as DNA: TGCGCCAGCAGCTCGCGGACTAGCGGGAGTACGGGTTACAATGAGCAGTTCTTC. Amino acid sequence: CASSSRTSGSTGYNEQFF. The complete variable domain, with remaining parts taken from reference TRBV5-1 and TRBJ2-1, reads KAGVTQTPRYLIKTRGQQVTLSCSPISGHRSVSWYQQTPGQGLQFLFEYFSETQRNKGNFPGRFSGRQFSNSRSEMNVSTLELGDSALYLCASSSRTSGSTGYNEQFFGPGTRLTVL.